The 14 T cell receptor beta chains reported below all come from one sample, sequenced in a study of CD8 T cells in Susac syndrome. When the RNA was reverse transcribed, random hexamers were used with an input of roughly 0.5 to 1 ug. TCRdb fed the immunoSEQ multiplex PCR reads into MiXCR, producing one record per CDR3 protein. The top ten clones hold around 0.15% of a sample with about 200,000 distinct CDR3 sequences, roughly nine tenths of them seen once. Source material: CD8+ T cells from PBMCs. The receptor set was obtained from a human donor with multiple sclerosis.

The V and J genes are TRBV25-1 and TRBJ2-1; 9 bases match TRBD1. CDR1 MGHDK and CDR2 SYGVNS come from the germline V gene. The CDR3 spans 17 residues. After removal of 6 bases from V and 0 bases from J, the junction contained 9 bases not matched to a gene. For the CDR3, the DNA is TGTGCCAGCAGCCCGGGACAGGGTATTAGCTCCTACAATGAGCAGTTCTTC. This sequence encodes CASSPGQGISSYNEQFF.

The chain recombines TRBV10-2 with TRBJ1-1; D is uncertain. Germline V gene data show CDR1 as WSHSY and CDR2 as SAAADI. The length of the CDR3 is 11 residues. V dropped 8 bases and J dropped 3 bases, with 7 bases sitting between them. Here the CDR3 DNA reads TGCGCCAGCCAGGATTACACTGAAGCTTTCTTT. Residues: CASQDYTEAFF.

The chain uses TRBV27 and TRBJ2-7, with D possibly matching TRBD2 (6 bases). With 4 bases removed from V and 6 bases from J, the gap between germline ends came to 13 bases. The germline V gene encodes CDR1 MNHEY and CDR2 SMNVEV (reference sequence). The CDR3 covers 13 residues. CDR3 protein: CASSSSTSTEQYF. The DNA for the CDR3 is TGTGCCAGCAGTTCCTCGACTAGTACCGAGCAGTACTTC.

The DNA of the CDR3 is TGTGCCAGCAGCGTCGCAGGTAGCGGGATTGTTACCTACAATGAGCAGTTCTTC. This codes for CASSVAGSGIVTYNEQFF. The V gene is TRBV27, the J gene TRBJ2-1; 8 bases are shared with TRBD2. V shed 6 bases and J 2 bases; nucleotides not matched to a gene: 15. Germline values: CDR1 MNHEY, CDR2 SMNVEV (reference sequence). The CDR3 has 18 residues.

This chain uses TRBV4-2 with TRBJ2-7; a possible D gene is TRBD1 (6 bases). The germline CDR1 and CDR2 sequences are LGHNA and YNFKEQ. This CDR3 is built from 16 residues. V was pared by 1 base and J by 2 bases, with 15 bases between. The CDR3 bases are TGTGCCAGCAGCCAAGGGTCAGGGGAAGTAACCTACGAGCAGTACTTC. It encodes CASSQGSGEVTYEQYF.

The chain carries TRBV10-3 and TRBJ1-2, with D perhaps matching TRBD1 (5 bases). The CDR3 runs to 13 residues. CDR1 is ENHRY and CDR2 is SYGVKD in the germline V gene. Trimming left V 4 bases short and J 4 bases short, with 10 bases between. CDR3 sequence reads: CAISGGTVYGYTF. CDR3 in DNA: TGTGCCATCAGTGGGGGGACCGTCTATGGCTACACCTTC.

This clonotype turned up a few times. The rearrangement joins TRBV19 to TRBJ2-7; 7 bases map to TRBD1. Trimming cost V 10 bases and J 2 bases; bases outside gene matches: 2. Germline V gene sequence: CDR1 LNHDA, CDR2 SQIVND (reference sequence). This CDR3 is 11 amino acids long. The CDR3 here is CATGQTYEQYF. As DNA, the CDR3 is TGTGCCACGGGACAGACCTACGAGCAGTACTTC.

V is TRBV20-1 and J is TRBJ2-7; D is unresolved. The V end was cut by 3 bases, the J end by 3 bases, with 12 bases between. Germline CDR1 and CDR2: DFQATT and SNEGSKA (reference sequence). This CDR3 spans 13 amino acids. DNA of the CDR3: TGCAGTGCTAGGTCGGGTACCGGCTACGAGCAGTACTTC. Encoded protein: CSARSGTGYEQYF.

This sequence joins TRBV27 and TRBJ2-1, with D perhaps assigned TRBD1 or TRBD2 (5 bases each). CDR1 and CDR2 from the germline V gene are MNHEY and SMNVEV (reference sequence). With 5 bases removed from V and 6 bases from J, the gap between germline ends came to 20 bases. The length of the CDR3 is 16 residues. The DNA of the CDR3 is TGTGCCAGCAGTCACCTAGGGACCATCTGGCCCAATGAGCAGTTCTTC. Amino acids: CASSHLGTIWPNEQFF.

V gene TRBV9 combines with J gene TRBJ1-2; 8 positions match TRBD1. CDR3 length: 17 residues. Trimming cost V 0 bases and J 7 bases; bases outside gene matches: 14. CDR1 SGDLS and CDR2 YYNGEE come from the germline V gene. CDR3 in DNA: TGTGCCAGCAGCGTAGGGTGGACAGGGATGGAGGAGGCTGGCTACACCTTC. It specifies CASSVGWTGMEEAGYTF. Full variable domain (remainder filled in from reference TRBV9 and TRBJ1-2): DSGVTQTPKHLITATGQRVTLRCSPRSGDLSVYWYQQSLDQGLQFLIQYYNGEERAKGNILERFSAQQFPDLHSELNLSSLELGDSALYFCASSVGWTGMEEAGYTFGSGTRLTVV.

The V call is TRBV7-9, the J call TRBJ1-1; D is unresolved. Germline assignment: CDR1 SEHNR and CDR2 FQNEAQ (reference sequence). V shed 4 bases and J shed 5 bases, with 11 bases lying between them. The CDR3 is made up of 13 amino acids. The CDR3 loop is CASSSLVGTEAFF. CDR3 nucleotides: TGTGCCAGCAGCTCTCTGGTAGGAACTGAAGCTTTCTTT.

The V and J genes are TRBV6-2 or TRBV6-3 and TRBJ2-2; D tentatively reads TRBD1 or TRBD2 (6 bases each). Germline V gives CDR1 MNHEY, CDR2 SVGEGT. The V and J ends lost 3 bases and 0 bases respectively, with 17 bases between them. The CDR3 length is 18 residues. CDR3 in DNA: TGTGCCAGCAGTTATTATCCGGGGGCGGAATCGAACACCGGGGAGCTGTTTTTT. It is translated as CASSYYPGAESNTGELFF.

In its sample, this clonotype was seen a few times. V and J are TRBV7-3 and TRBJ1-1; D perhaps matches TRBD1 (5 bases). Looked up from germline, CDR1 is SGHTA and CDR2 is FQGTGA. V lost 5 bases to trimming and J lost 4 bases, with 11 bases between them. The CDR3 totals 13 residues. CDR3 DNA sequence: TGTGCCAGCAGCCAAGGGCAGGGCACTGAAGCTTTCTTT. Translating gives CASSQGQGTEAFF.

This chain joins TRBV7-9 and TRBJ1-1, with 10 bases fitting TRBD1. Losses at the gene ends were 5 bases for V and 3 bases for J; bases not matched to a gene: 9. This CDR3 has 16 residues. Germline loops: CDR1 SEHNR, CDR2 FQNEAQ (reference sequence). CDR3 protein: CASSLWRTGGDTEAFF. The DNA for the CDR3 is TGTGCCAGCAGCCTGTGGAGGACAGGGGGGGACACTGAAGCTTTCTTT.